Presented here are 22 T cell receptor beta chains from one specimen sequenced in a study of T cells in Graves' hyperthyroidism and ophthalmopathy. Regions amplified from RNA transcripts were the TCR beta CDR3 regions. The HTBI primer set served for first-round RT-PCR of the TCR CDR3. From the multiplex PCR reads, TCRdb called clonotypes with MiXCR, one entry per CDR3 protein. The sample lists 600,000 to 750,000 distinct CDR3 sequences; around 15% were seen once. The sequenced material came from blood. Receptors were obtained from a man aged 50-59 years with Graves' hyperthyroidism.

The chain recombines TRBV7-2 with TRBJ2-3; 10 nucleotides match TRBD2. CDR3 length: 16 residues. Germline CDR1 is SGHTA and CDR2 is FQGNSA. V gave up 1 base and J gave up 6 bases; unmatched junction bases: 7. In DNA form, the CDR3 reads TGTGCCAGCAGCTTAGGGCTAGCGGGAGCTTGGGATACGCAGTATTTT. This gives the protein CASSLGLAGAWDTQYF.

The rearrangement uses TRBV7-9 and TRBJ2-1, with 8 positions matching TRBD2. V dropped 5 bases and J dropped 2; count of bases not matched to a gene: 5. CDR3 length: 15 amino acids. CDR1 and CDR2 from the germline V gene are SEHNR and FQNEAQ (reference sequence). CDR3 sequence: CASSLIAGPYNEQFF. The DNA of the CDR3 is TGTGCCAGCAGCCTAATAGCGGGACCCTACAATGAGCAGTTCTTC.

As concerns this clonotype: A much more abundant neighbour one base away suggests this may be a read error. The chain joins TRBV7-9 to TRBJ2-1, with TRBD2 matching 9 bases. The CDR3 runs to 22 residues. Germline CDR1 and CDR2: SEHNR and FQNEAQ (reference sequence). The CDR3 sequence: CASSLSPGAGGRRAIPYYEQFF. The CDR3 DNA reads TGTGCCAGCAGCTTAAGCCCCGGCGCGGGAGGGCGTAGGGCCATCCCCTACTATGAGCAGTTCTTC.

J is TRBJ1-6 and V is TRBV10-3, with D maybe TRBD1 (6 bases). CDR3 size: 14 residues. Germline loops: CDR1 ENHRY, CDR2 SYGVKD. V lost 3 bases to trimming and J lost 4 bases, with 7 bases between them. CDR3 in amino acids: CAISEGQYNSPLHF. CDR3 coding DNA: TGTGCCATCAGTGAAGGACAGTATAATTCACCCCTCCACTTT.

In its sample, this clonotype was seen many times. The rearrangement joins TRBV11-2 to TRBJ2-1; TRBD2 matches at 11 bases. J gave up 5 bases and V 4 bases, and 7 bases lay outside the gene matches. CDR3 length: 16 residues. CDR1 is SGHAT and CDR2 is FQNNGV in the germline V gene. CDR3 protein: CASSSQTSGIHNEQFF. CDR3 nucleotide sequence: TGTGCCAGCAGCTCACAGACTAGCGGGATACACAATGAGCAGTTCTTC.

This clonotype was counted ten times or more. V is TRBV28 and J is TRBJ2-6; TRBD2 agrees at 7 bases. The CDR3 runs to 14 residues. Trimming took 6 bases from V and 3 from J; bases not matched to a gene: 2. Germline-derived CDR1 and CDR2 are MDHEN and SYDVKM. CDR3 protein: CASRAGVGANVLTF. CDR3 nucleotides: TGTGCCAGCAGGGCGGGAGTTGGGGCCAACGTCCTGACTTTC. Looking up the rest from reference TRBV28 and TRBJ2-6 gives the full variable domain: DVKVTQSSRYLVKRTGEKVFLECVQDMDHENMFWYRQDPGLGLRLIYFSYDVKMKEKGDIPEGYSVSREKKERFSLILESASTNQTSMYLCASRAGVGANVLTFGAGSRLTVL.

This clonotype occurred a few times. Here the CDR3 DNA reads TGTGCCAGCAGCTTGGTCGTGTGGGCTGGCTACACCTTC. Translation: CASSLVVWAGYTF. The genes are TRBV5-8 and TRBJ1-2; D call uncertain. V lost 0 bases and J 7 bases, leaving 10 bases between the germline ends. In germline, CDR1 is SGHTS, CDR2 YDEGEE. CDR3 length: 13 residues.

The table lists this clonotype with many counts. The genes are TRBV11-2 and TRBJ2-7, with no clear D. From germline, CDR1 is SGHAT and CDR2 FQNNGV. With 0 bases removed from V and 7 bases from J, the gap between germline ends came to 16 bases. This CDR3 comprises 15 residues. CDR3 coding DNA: TGTGCCAGCAGCTTAGATCTTACGGGTAACGGTGAGCAGTACTTC. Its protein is CASSLDLTGNGEQYF.

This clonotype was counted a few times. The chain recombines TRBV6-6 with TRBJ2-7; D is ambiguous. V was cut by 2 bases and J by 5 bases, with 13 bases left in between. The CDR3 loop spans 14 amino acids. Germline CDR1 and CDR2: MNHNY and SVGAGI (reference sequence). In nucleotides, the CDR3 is TGTGCCAGCAGTTACACGGCAGGTTCCCACGAGCAGTACTTC. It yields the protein CASSYTAGSHEQYF.

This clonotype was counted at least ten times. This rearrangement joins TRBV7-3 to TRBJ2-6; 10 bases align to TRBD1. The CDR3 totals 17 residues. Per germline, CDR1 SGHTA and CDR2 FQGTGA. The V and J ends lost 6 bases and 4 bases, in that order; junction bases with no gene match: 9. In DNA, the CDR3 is TGTGCCAGCAGTCAGAGACAGGGGGCCTCCGGGGCCAACGTCCTGACTTTC. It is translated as CASSQRQGASGANVLTF. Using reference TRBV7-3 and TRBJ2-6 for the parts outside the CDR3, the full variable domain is GAGVSQTPSNKVTEKGKYVELRCDPISGHTALYWYRQSLGQGPEFLIYFQGTGAADDSGLPNDRFFAVRPEGSVSTLKIQRTERGDSAVYLCASSQRQGASGANVLTFGAGSRLTVL.

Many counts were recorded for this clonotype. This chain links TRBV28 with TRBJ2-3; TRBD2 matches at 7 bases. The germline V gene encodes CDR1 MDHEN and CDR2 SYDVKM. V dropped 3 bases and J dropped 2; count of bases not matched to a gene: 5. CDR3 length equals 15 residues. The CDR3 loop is CASSFSLADTDTQYF. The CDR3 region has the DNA TGTGCCAGCAGTTTTAGTCTAGCGGACACAGATACGCAGTATTTT.

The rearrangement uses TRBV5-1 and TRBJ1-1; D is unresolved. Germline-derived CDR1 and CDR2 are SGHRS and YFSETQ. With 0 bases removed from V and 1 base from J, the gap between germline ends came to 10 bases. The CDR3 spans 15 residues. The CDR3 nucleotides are TGCGCCAGCAGCTTGGACACCCTGGGGAACACTGAAGCTTTCTTT. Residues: CASSLDTLGNTEAFF.

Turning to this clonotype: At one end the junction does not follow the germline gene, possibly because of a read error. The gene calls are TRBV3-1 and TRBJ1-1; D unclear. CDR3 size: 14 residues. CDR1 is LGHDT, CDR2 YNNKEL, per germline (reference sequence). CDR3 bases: TGTACCAGCAGCCGTCGAGGAGCAGGCGATGAAGCTTTCTTT. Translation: CTSSRRGAGDEAFF. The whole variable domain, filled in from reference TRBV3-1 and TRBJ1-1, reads DTAVSQTPKYLVTQMGNDKSIKCEQNLGHDTMYWYKQDSKKFLKIMFSYNNKELIINETVPNRFSPKSPDKAHLNLHINSLELGDSAVYFCTSSRRGAGDEAFFGQGTRLTVV.

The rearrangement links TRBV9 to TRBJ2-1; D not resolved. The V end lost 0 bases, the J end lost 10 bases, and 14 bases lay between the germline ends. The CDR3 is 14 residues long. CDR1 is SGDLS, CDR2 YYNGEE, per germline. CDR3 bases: TGTGCCAGCAGCGTAGACCCCCGGTCGAGGGAGCAGTTCTTC. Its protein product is CASSVDPRSREQFF.

CDR3 sequence (DNA): TGTGCCAGCAGCCCCGGAACTAGCGGGAGTAAGAATGAGCAGTTCTTC. This sequence encodes CASSPGTSGSKNEQFF. The V call is TRBV7-6, the J call TRBJ2-1; 11 nucleotides match TRBD2. Germline-derived CDR1 and CDR2 are SGHVS and FNYEAQ. The CDR3 loop spans 16 amino acids. V lost 5 bases to trimming and J lost 7 bases; unmatched junction nucleotides: 10. The variable domain in full, with the rest retrieved from reference TRBV7-6 and TRBJ2-1, is GAGVSQSPRYKVTKRGQDVALRCDPISGHVSLYWYRQALGQGPEFLTYFNYEAQQDKSGLPNDRFSAERPEGSISTLTIQRTEQRDSAMYRCASSPGTSGSKNEQFFGPGTRLTVL.

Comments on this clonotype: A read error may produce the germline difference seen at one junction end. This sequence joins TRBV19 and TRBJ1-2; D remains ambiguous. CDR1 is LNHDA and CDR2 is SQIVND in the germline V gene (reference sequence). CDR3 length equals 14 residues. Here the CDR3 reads CASIRTAFNYGYAF. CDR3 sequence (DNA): TGTGCCAGTATACGGACCGCGTTCAACTATGGCTACGCCTTC.

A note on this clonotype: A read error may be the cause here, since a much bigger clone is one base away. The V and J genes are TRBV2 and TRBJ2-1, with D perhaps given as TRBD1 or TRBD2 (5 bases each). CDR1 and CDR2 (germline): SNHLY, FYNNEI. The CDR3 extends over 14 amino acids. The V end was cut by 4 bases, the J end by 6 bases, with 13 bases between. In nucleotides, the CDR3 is TGTGCCAGCAGTGGACGCAGGGACCTCAATGAGCAGTTCTTC. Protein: CASSGRRDLNEQFF. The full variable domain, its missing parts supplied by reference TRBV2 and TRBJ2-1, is EPEVTQTPSHQVTQMGQEVILRCVPISNHLYFYWYRQILGQKVEFLVSFYNNEISEKSEIFDDQFSVERPDGSNFTLKIRSTKLEDSAMYFCASSGRRDLNEQFFGPGTRLTVL.

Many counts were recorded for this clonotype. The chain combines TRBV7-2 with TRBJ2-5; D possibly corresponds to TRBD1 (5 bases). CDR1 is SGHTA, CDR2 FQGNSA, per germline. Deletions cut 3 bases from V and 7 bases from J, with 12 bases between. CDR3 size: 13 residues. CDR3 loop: CASSFPGFGTQYF. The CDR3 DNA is TGTGCCAGCAGCTTTCCAGGGTTTGGGACCCAGTACTTC. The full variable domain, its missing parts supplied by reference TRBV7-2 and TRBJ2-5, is GAGVSQSPSNKVTEKGKDVELRCDPISGHTALYWYRQSLGQGLEFLIYFQGNSAPDKSGLPSDRFSAERTGGSVSTLTIQRTQQEDSAVYLCASSFPGFGTQYFGPGTRLLVL.

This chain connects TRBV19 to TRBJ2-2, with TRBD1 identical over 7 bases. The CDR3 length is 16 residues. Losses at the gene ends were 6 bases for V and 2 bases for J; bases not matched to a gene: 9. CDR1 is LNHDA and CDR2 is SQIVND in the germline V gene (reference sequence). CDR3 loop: CASRTGTAQNTGELFF. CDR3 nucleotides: TGTGCCAGTAGGACGGGGACAGCCCAAAACACCGGGGAGCTGTTTTTT. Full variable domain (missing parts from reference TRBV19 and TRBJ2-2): DGGITQSPKYLFRKEGQNVTLSCEQNLNHDAMYWYRQDPGQGLRLIYYSQIVNDFQKGDIAEGYSVSREKKESFPLTVTSAQKNPTAFYLCASRTGTAQNTGELFFGEGSRLTVL.

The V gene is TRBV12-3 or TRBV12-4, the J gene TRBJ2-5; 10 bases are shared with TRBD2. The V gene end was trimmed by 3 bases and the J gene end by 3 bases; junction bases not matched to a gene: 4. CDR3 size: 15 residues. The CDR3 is CASSLSSGSEETQYF. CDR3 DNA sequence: TGTGCCAGCAGTTTGTCTAGCGGGAGTGAAGAGACCCAGTACTTC.

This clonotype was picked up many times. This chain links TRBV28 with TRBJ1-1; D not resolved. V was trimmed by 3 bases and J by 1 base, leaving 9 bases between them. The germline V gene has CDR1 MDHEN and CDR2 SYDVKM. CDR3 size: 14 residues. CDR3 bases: TGTGCCAGCAGTTTGGTACAGAGGAACACTGAAGCTTTCTTT. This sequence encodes CASSLVQRNTEAFF.

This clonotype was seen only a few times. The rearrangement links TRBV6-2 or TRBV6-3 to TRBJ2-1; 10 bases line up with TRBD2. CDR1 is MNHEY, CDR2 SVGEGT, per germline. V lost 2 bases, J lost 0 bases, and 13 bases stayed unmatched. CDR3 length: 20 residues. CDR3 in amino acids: CASSYLYGLADYPSYNEQFF. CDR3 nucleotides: TGTGCCAGCAGTTACCTCTACGGACTAGCGGACTACCCCTCCTACAATGAGCAGTTCTTC.